The 32 T cell receptor beta chains below all came from one sample that was sequenced in a study of blood T cell repertoires in COVID-19. The method was immunoSEQ multiplex PCR; TCRdb's version includes in-frame clones alone and lacks a portion of them. The sample has 400,000 to 450,000 clones, 86% seen once. Material for sequencing was peripheral blood. These receptor sequences come from a woman under 40 with active or convalescent COVID-19.

This clone was counted between two and nine times. V gene TRBV7-2 combines with J gene TRBJ2-7; 10 nucleotides match TRBD2. J lost 4 bases, V lost 2 bases, and 5 bases had no gene match. This CDR3 comprises 15 residues. In germline, CDR1 is SGHTA, CDR2 FQGNSA. The CDR3 DNA reads as TGTGCCAGCAGCTTATTGGATAGCGGGGGGTACGAGCAGTACTTC. Protein: CASSLLDSGGYEQYF.

The CDR3 loop is CASSHLQETQYF. In DNA, the CDR3 is TGTGCCAGCAGCCACCTCCAAGAGACCCAGTACTTC. This chain uses TRBV3-1 (or the pseudogene TRBV3-2) with TRBJ2-5; D remains unclear. V gave up 3 bases and J gave up 1 base, with 3 bases separating them. This CDR3 comprises 12 residues. Germline lookup yields CDR1 LGHDT and CDR2 YNNKEL (reference sequence).

The chain links TRBV3-1 (or the pseudogene TRBV3-2) to TRBJ1-2; tentative D call: TRBD1 (5 bases). Germline CDR1 is LGHDT and CDR2 is YNNKEL (reference sequence). Trimming stripped 0 bases from V and 4 bases from J, with 15 bases between. The CDR3 totals 16 residues. The CDR3 coding sequence is TGTGCCAGCAGCCAAGATGCGAACAGGAACCTCTATGGCTACACCTTC. Translating it yields CASSQDANRNLYGYTF.

In its sample, this clone was seen once. The junction shows a germline mismatch at one end, possibly a read error. This chain links TRBV27 with TRBJ2-2, with TRBD2 as a possible D gene (6 bases). The CDR3 is 17 residues long. Germline V gene sequence: CDR1 MNHEY, CDR2 SMNVEV (reference sequence). Here the CDR3 DNA reads TGTCCCAGCAGTAGACGACCGGGACTCTTGAACACCGGGGAGCTGTTTTTT. Protein: CPSSRRPGLLNTGELFF.

This chain links TRBV20-1 with TRBJ1-5; TRBD1 agrees at 12 bases. The CDR3 extends over 14 amino acids. With V trimmed by 3 bases and J by 5 bases, 2 bases remained unmatched. Per germline, CDR1 DFQATT and CDR2 SNEGSKA (reference sequence). CDR3 sequence (DNA): TGCAGTGCTAGTGGGACAGGGGGCCATCAGCCCCAGCATTTT. Residues: CSASGTGGHQPQHF.

The rearrangement uses TRBV19 and TRBJ1-6; D is perhaps TRBD1 (6 bases). V shed 4 bases and J shed 4 bases, with 11 bases lying between them. Germline-derived CDR1 and CDR2 are LNHDA and SQIVND (reference sequence). The CDR3 consists of 15 residues. The CDR3 is CASSRRQEYNSPLHF. The DNA for the CDR3 is TGTGCCAGTAGTAGACGACAGGAGTATAATTCACCCCTCCACTTT.

The V and J genes are TRBV15 and TRBJ1-5, with D hard to call. Germline V lookup: CDR1 LNHNV, CDR2 YYDKDF (reference sequence). The CDR3 sequence is 16 residues long. V was cut by 0 bases and J by 9 bases, with 18 bases left in between. Here the CDR3 DNA reads TGTGCCACCAGCAGAGATAGGTTCCCGGAGGCTGGGCCCCAGCATTTT. Translating it yields CATSRDRFPEAGPQHF. Combining the CDR3 with reference TRBV15 and TRBJ1-5 gives the whole variable domain DAMVIQNPRYQVTQFGKPVTLSCSQTLNHNVMYWYQQKSSQAPKLLFHYYDKDFNNEADTPDNFQSRRPNTSFCFLDIRSPGLGDTAMYLCATSRDRFPEAGPQHFGDGTRLSIL.

V and J are TRBV7-9 and TRBJ1-1; D is ambiguous. This CDR3 comprises 15 residues. The V gene's germline CDR1 is SEHNR and CDR2 FQNEAQ (reference sequence). V was cut by 1 base and J by 1 base, with 10 bases left in between. The CDR3 sequence: CASSLGSSSNTEAFF. The CDR3 nucleotides read TGTGCCAGCAGCTTAGGTTCCTCCTCGAACACTGAAGCTTTCTTT.

V and J are TRBV19 and TRBJ1-2; TRBD1 matches 10 bases. V lost 3 bases and J lost 6; bases outside the gene matches: 13. Germline V gives CDR1 LNHDA, CDR2 SQIVND (reference sequence). The CDR3 runs 17 residues. The CDR3 DNA reads as TGTGCCAGTAGTATTTCTGGGACAGGGGACTTTTTGGATGGCTACACCTTC. It translates to CASSISGTGDFLDGYTF.

The J gene is TRBJ2-5, the V gene TRBV6-6, with TRBD2 as a possible D gene (5 bases). CDR3 size: 15 residues. Trimming stripped 3 bases from V and 4 bases from J, with 15 bases between. The germline gives CDR1 MNHNY, CDR2 SVGAGI (reference sequence). CDR3: CASSYELVTPETQYF. CDR3 nucleotide sequence: TGTGCCAGCAGTTATGAACTAGTAACGCCAGAGACCCAGTACTTC.

This chain links TRBV6-1 with TRBJ1-3; the match to TRBD1 covers 7 bases. V lost 3 bases, J lost 0 bases, and 2 bases stayed unmatched. This CDR3 is 15 amino acids long. CDR1 is MNHNS, CDR2 SASEGT, per germline. CDR3 loop: CASSDRTGSGNTIYF. CDR3 bases: TGTGCCAGCAGTGATCGGACAGGCTCTGGAAACACCATATATTTT.

The table lists this clone with a count of one. V gene TRBV10-3 combines with J gene TRBJ1-1, with D unresolved. The CDR3 contains 11 residues. CDR1 and CDR2 from the germline V gene are ENHRY and SYGVKD. Trimming took off 4 bases at V and 6 bases at J, with 6 bases between the two ends. CDR3 amino acids: CAISGSSEAFF. The DNA for the CDR3 is TGTGCCATCAGTGGCAGTTCTGAAGCTTTCTTT.

The gene calls are TRBV19 and TRBJ1-2; the D is unclear. The germline CDR1 and CDR2 sequences are LNHDA and SQIVND (reference sequence). The V and J ends lost 8 bases and 0 bases respectively, with 10 bases between them. This CDR3 region has 13 residues. The CDR3 loop is CASFSLANYGYTF. CDR3 in DNA: TGTGCCAGTTTTAGCCTAGCTAACTATGGCTACACCTTC.

The J gene is TRBJ1-4, the V gene TRBV11-2; D call uncertain. Germline assignment: CDR1 SGHAT and CDR2 FQNNGV. Deletions cut 2 bases from V and 8 bases from J, with 6 bases between. The CDR3 loop spans 12 amino acids. The CDR3 is CASSLLGEKLFF. The CDR3 bases are TGTGCCAGCAGCTTACTAGGAGAAAAACTGTTTTTT. Full variable domain (outside the CDR3, taken from reference TRBV11-2 and TRBJ1-4): EAGVAQSPRYKIIEKRQSVAFWCNPISGHATLYWYQQILGQGPKLLIQFQNNGVVDDSQLPKDRFSAERLKGVDSTLKIQPAKLEDSAVYLCASSLLGEKLFFGSGTQLSVL.

This rearrangement joins TRBV5-1 to TRBJ1-2; D not resolved. The V end was cut by 3 bases, the J end by 8 bases, with 14 bases between. Germline-derived CDR1 and CDR2 are SGHRS and YFSETQ. The CDR3 consists of 13 residues. CDR3 region: CASSSTNGQGYTF. The CDR3 region has the DNA TGCGCCAGCAGCTCGACAAACGGTCAGGGCTACACCTTC.

In its sample, this clone was seen a few times. The chain combines TRBV3-1 (or the pseudogene TRBV3-2) with TRBJ2-3, with D maybe TRBD2 (6 bases). Trimming cost V 1 base and J 3 bases, with 14 bases left between them. CDR3 length: 16 residues. The germline CDR1 and CDR2 sequences are LGHDT and YNNKEL (reference sequence). CDR3 region: CASSQGGGAFTDTQYF. Here the CDR3 DNA reads TGTGCCAGCAGCCAAGGTGGAGGGGCGTTTACAGATACGCAGTATTTT.

Only one count was recorded for this clone. This chain connects TRBV4-2 to TRBJ2-3; D remains ambiguous. Germline V CDR1 and CDR2: LGHNA, YNFKEQ. The CDR3 sequence is 15 residues long. V was pared by 1 base and J by 4 bases, with 12 bases between. The CDR3 nucleotides are TGTGCCAGCAGCCAAGGTATAAATGTAGCAGATACGCAGTATTTT. It translates to CASSQGINVADTQYF.

V gene TRBV24-1 combines with J gene TRBJ2-1, with D maybe TRBD2 (5 bases). The CDR3 is 15 residues long. Trimming cost V 7 bases and J 8 bases, with 20 bases left between them. CDR1 is KGHDR, CDR2 SFDVKD, per germline. DNA for the CDR3: TGTGCCACCAGCCTCGGGGAACCCTACAGCGATGAGCAGTTCTTC. It encodes CATSLGEPYSDEQFF.

The chain couples TRBV6-5 to TRBJ1-5; 7 bases match TRBD1. J lost 5 bases, V lost 6 bases, and 7 bases had no gene match. This CDR3 is 14 amino acids long. CDR1 and CDR2 from the germline V gene are MNHEY and SVGAGI. The CDR3 reads CASRSGTAYQPQHF. The CDR3 DNA reads as TGTGCCAGCAGGTCCGGGACAGCTTATCAGCCCCAGCATTTT.

The chain links TRBV15 to TRBJ1-5, with D possibly matching TRBD1 (6 bases). The CDR3 has 17 amino acids. Germline V gives CDR1 LNHNV, CDR2 YYDKDF (reference sequence). V was clipped by 2 bases and J by 1 base, with 15 bases between them. The CDR3 DNA follows: TGTGCCACCAGCAGAATAACTCAGGGGATCAGCAATCAGCCCCAGCATTTT. Its translation: CATSRITQGISNQPQHF.

This clone has a single count. The chain links TRBV3-1 (or the pseudogene TRBV3-2) to TRBJ1-2; TRBD1 might be the D (6 bases). CDR1 and CDR2 from the germline V gene are LGHDT and YNNKEL (reference sequence). This CDR3 is 14 amino acids long. V shed 1 base and J shed 7 bases, with 13 bases lying between them. As DNA, the CDR3 is TGTGCCAGCAGCCAAGTCTCAGGGGAGAGTGGCTACACCTTC. Protein product: CASSQVSGESGYTF.

The table lists this clone with a count of one. Different DNA sequences within this sample yield the same CDR3. The chain carries TRBV11-3 and TRBJ2-7; TRBD1 matches 9 bases. Germline assignment: CDR1 SGHNT and CDR2 YENEEA. This CDR3 is 13 amino acids long. The V and J ends lost 5 bases and 3 bases, in that order; junction bases with no gene match: 2. The chain's CDR3 is CASSRQGGYEQYF. The CDR3 DNA is TGTGCCAGCAGCAGACAGGGGGGCTACGAGCAGTACTTC.

V is TRBV11-2 and J is TRBJ2-1, with a tentative D call TRBD2 (6 bases). The V end was cut by 2 bases, the J end by 1 base, with 9 bases between. The germline V gene has CDR1 SGHAT and CDR2 FQNNGV. The length of the CDR3 is 15 residues. This chain's CDR3 is CASSLSGGSYNEQFF. CDR3 DNA sequence: TGTGCCAGCAGCTTAAGTGGGGGGTCCTACAATGAGCAGTTCTTC.

The chain uses TRBV19 and TRBJ2-2; D gene ambiguous. V was cut by 1 base and J by 0 bases, with 6 bases left in between. CDR1 is LNHDA, CDR2 SQIVND, per germline (reference sequence). This CDR3 has 15 amino acids. The CDR3 DNA sequence: TGTGCCAGTAGTATAGTTTCTACGAACACCGGGGAGCTGTTTTTT. Protein product: CASSIVSTNTGELFF.

There are many counts of this clone. The CDR3 reads CASSQDGLGRAAASNSPLHF. The CDR3 bases are TGTGCCAGCAGCCAAGATGGGTTGGGCAGGGCCGCGGCTTCTAATTCACCCCTCCACTTT. The genes are TRBV4-2 and TRBJ1-6; the D gene is possibly TRBD1 (5 bases). This CDR3 has 20 amino acids. V lost 0 bases to trimming and J lost 6 bases, with 24 bases between them. The germline V gene encodes CDR1 LGHNA and CDR2 YNFKEQ.

CDR3: CASSLLENQPQHF. The CDR3 DNA is TGTGCCAGCAGCTTATTGGAGAATCAGCCCCAGCATTTT. This chain links TRBV7-9 with TRBJ1-5; no clear D gene. The CDR3 runs 13 residues. V gave up 2 bases and J gave up 4 bases, with 6 bases separating them. Germline values: CDR1 SEHNR, CDR2 FQNEAQ (reference sequence).

This clone was observed once. This sequence joins TRBV9 and TRBJ1-1; unclear D gene. V was pared by 2 bases and J by 1 base, with 12 bases between. The CDR3 length is 15 residues. Per the germline V gene, CDR1 is SGDLS and CDR2 is YYNGEE. The CDR3 reads CASSVLTRRNTEAFF. The CDR3 nucleotides read TGTGCCAGCAGCGTTCTAACCCGGAGGAACACTGAAGCTTTCTTT.

The genes are TRBV5-6 and TRBJ2-7, with D hard to call. There are 13 residues in the CDR3. CDR1 is SGHDT, CDR2 YYEEEE, per germline. V was shortened by 2 bases and J by 3 bases, with 9 bases between the two germline ends. This chain's CDR3 is CASSFGANYEQYF. The CDR3 DNA follows: TGTGCCAGCAGCTTCGGAGCCAACTACGAGCAGTACTTC.

The chain links TRBV11-2 to TRBJ2-5; D is perhaps TRBD2 (6 bases). The CDR3 spans 13 residues. With 6 bases removed from V and 0 bases from J, the gap between germline ends came to 8 bases. In germline, CDR1 is SGHAT, CDR2 FQNNGV. The CDR3 sequence is CASRLAHQETQYF. CDR3 DNA sequence: TGTGCCAGCAGACTAGCCCACCAAGAGACCCAGTACTTC.

This clone has a single count. In DNA, the CDR3 is TGTGCCAGTAGTATAGTGGGCCCTAACAGGGGCGCCTACGAGCAGTACTTC. Translated: CASSIVGPNRGAYEQYF. The chain links TRBV19 to TRBJ2-7; 7 bases are a match to TRBD1. Germline loops: CDR1 LNHDA, CDR2 SQIVND (reference sequence). CDR3 length equals 17 residues. Losses at the gene ends were 1 base for V and 2 bases for J; bases not matched to a gene: 11.

The chain recombines TRBV12-3 or TRBV12-4 with TRBJ1-1, with 10 positions matching TRBD1. This CDR3 is built from 13 residues. J lost 7 bases, V lost 6 bases, and 5 bases had no gene match. CDR3 residues: CASRRQGAVEAFF. The DNA for the CDR3 is TGTGCCAGCAGGAGACAGGGGGCTGTTGAAGCTTTCTTT.

The chain employs TRBV19 and TRBJ1-1; no definite D call. The germline V and J ends were trimmed by 1 base and 3 bases, with 9 bases remaining between them. Germline CDR1 LNHDA, CDR2 SQIVND (reference sequence). The CDR3 loop spans 14 amino acids. As DNA, the CDR3 is TGTGCCAGTAGTATAGGCAACAAGTACACTGAAGCTTTCTTT. Its translation: CASSIGNKYTEAFF.